The next 24 T cell receptor beta chains were all read from a single sample in a study of blood T cell repertoires in COVID-19 (dated by TCRdb to about 2020). Receptors were amplified or captured by the immunoSEQ multiplex PCR assay. The immuneACCESS repertoire file appears here via TCRdb, limited to in-frame rearrangements. These files lack a portion of the clones; in checked studies, under half of the deficit traces to unresolved V genes, and the cause of the others is not known. The sample table holds roughly 380,000 clones, of which approximately 87% were seen once. The ten largest clones add up to about 1.5% of the sample. Sequenced sample: PBMCs or T cells enriched from blood (not recorded which). Source of these receptors: a man aged 25 to 45 who had recovered from COVID-19.

The chain employs TRBV7-6 and TRBJ2-2; no reliable D call. Germline assignment: CDR1 SGHVS and CDR2 FNYEAQ. This CDR3 spans 15 amino acids. The germline V and J ends were trimmed by 1 base and 5 bases, with 11 bases remaining between them. CDR3 amino acids: CASSLGGSSTGELFF. In DNA form, the CDR3 reads TGTGCCAGCAGCTTAGGAGGATCCTCAACCGGGGAGCTGTTTTTT.

CDR3 amino acids: CASSLQSYTEAFF. CDR3 nucleotides: TGTGCCAGCAGCTTACAGTCGTACACTGAAGCTTTCTTT. The V call is TRBV7-6, the J call TRBJ1-1; D remains ambiguous. CDR1 is SGHVS and CDR2 is FNYEAQ in the germline V gene. The CDR3 extends over 13 amino acids. V dropped 2 bases and J dropped 3 bases, with 7 bases sitting between them. Looking up the rest from reference TRBV7-6 and TRBJ1-1 gives the full variable domain: GAGVSQSPRYKVTKRGQDVALRCDPISGHVSLYWYRQALGQGPEFLTYFNYEAQQDKSGLPNDRFSAERPEGSISTLTIQRTEQRDSAMYRCASSLQSYTEAFFGQGTRLTVV.

The chain carries TRBV27 and TRBJ1-2, with 11 nucleotides matching TRBD1. This CDR3 is built from 14 residues. CDR1 and CDR2 from the germline V gene are MNHEY and SMNVEV (reference sequence). The trim removed 5 bases at V and 7 bases at J, leaving 6 bases unmatched. Written as DNA, the CDR3 is TGTGCCAGCAGTCCCGGACAGGGGGCTGTTGGCTACACCTTC. Translating gives CASSPGQGAVGYTF.

This sequence joins TRBV30 and TRBJ1-6; a possible D gene is TRBD1 (6 bases). Germline V lookup: CDR1 GTSNPN, CDR2 SVGIG (reference sequence). V lost 5 bases to trimming and J lost 7 bases, with 15 bases between them. CDR3 length: 14 residues. This chain's CDR3 is CAWARAGVNSPLHF. DNA for the CDR3: TGTGCCTGGGCCAGGGCAGGGGTCAATTCACCCCTCCACTTT.

DNA for the CDR3: TGCGCCAGCAGCTTGGATGGCAGGAACTATGGCTACACCTTC. It codes for CASSLDGRNYGYTF. The J gene is TRBJ1-2, the V gene TRBV5-1; D ambiguous. There are 14 residues in the CDR3. Per germline, CDR1 SGHRS and CDR2 YFSETQ. V dropped 0 bases and J dropped 2 bases, with 8 bases sitting between them.

V is TRBV9 and J is TRBJ1-1, with TRBD1 matching 7 bases. This CDR3 region has 15 residues. The germline V gene has CDR1 SGDLS and CDR2 YYNGEE. Trimming took 0 bases from V and 5 from J; bases not matched to a gene: 7. The CDR3 bases are TGTGCCAGCAGCGTAGTAGAGGGGGCGAGGACTGAAGCTTTCTTT. It specifies CASSVVEGARTEAFF.

The chain recombines TRBV5-1 with TRBJ1-3, with D possibly TRBD1 on 5 matching bases. V dropped 4 bases and J dropped 0 bases, with 11 bases sitting between them. The germline CDR1 and CDR2 sequences are SGHRS and YFSETQ. The CDR3 is 15 residues long. The chain's CDR3 is CASSPEGRSGNTIYF. The CDR3 nucleotides are TGCGCCAGCAGCCCGGAGGGACGCTCTGGAAACACCATATATTTT.

The chain uses TRBV7-9 and TRBJ1-3; 9 bases line up with TRBD1. The germline CDR1 and CDR2 sequences are SEHNR and FQNEAQ (reference sequence). The J segment lost 5 bases and the V segment lost 4 bases, leaving 9 bases of the junction unmatched. The length of the CDR3 is 16 residues. The CDR3 here is CASSSGRGQGRNTIYF. DNA for the CDR3: TGTGCCAGCAGCTCAGGAAGGGGACAGGGAAGAAACACCATATATTTT.

This clone was recorded only once. This chain links TRBV19 with TRBJ1-2; TRBD1 might be the D (6 bases). CDR1 is LNHDA and CDR2 is SQIVND in the germline V gene (reference sequence). The V end was cut by 5 bases, the J end by 10 bases, with 14 bases between. This CDR3 region has 12 residues. CDR3 sequence (DNA): TGTGCCAGTAGTTACCGGGACACGGACTACACCTTC. Translated: CASSYRDTDYTF.

The rearrangement uses TRBV2 and TRBJ1-6; 9 bases match TRBD1. V was pared by 7 bases and J by 9 bases, with 4 bases of the junction left unmatched. The V gene's germline CDR1 is SNHLY and CDR2 FYNNEI. This CDR3 is built from 13 residues. The DNA for the CDR3 is TGTGCCAGCAAGGGACAGGGTTTTTCACCCCTCCACTTT. Translating it yields CASKGQGFSPLHF.

This sequence joins TRBV6-5 and TRBJ1-1; 8 nucleotides align to TRBD1. CDR1 is MNHEY, CDR2 SVGAGI, per germline. The junction had 5 bases not matched to a gene; V was cut back by 4 bases and J by 1 base. The CDR3 runs 15 residues. CDR3 sequence (DNA): TGTGCCAGCAGTTCGACAGGGGTCGGGAACACTGAAGCTTTCTTT. It is translated as CASSSTGVGNTEAFF.

This chain joins TRBV5-1 and TRBJ2-7, with TRBD1 identical over 10 bases. The junction had 5 bases not matched to a gene; V was cut back by 0 bases and J by 5 bases. Germline V gene sequence: CDR1 SGHRS, CDR2 YFSETQ. The CDR3 covers 15 residues. The CDR3 region is CASSLAGGQGHEQYF. CDR3 DNA: TGCGCCAGCAGCTTGGCGGGGGGACAGGGGCACGAGCAGTACTTC. Variable domain in full (rest from reference TRBV5-1 and TRBJ2-7): KAGVTQTPRYLIKTRGQQVTLSCSPISGHRSVSWYQQTPGQGLQFLFEYFSETQRNKGNFPGRFSGRQFSNSRSEMNVSTLELGDSALYLCASSLAGGQGHEQYFGPGTRLTVT.

The genes are TRBV27 and TRBJ2-1; D perhaps matches TRBD2 (7 bases). The CDR3 extends over 16 amino acids. The V and J ends lost 2 bases and 7 bases respectively, with 18 bases between them. The V gene's germline CDR1 is MNHEY and CDR2 SMNVEV (reference sequence). The CDR3 reads CASSLRVAGAQNEQFF. In DNA form, the CDR3 reads TGTGCCAGCAGTTTAAGAGTGGCGGGGGCACAAAATGAGCAGTTCTTC.

This clone was counted once. The chain joins TRBV6-2 or TRBV6-3 to TRBJ2-3; the match to TRBD2 covers 11 bases. V shed 2 bases and J 5 bases; nucleotides not matched to a gene: 15. This CDR3 comprises 19 residues. Looked up from germline, CDR1 is MNHEY and CDR2 is SVGEGT. The CDR3 spells CASSYTRQLAGEPGDTQYF. The CDR3 nucleotides read TGTGCCAGCAGTTACACCCGCCAACTAGCGGGGGAGCCTGGAGATACGCAGTATTTT.

The sample holds one count of this clone. The rearrangement uses TRBV4-3 and TRBJ2-1, with 9 bases that match TRBD2. Per the germline V gene, CDR1 is LGHNA and CDR2 is YSLEER. V lost 4 bases to trimming and J lost 8 bases; unmatched junction nucleotides: 12. The CDR3 extends over 16 amino acids. CDR3 nucleotides: TGCGCCAGCAGCCTAATGGGCGGCGGGGGGGCCGATGAGCAGTTCTTC. Amino acid sequence: CASSLMGGGGADEQFF.

The chain couples TRBV5-4 to TRBJ1-2, with 11 bases that match TRBD1. V was clipped by 7 bases and J by 8 bases; unmatched bases: 16. CDR3 length: 16 amino acids. CDR1 and CDR2 from the germline V gene are SGHNT and YYREEE (reference sequence). The CDR3 DNA reads TGTGCCAGCTGGTTCGGGGACAGGGGGACAGCGGTGGGCTACACCTTC. It translates to CASWFGDRGTAVGYTF.

The chain recombines TRBV2 with TRBJ2-7; TRBD1 matches at 7 bases. V was pared by 6 bases and J by 7 bases, with 6 bases of the junction left unmatched. The CDR3 contains 12 residues. Germline V CDR1 and CDR2: SNHLY, FYNNEI. This chain's CDR3 is CASRADREEQYF. DNA of the CDR3: TGTGCCAGCAGGGCTGACAGGGAAGAGCAGTACTTC.

This clone was seen only a few times. V usage is TRBV28 and J usage is TRBJ1-2, with D possibly matching TRBD1 (6 bases). The V end lost 9 bases, the J end lost 5 bases, and 19 bases lay between the germline ends. The V gene's germline CDR1 is MDHEN and CDR2 SYDVKM. The CDR3 contains 14 residues. The CDR3 loop reads CASRTGFATYGYTF. The CDR3 DNA reads TGTGCCAGTCGTACAGGGTTTGCTACATATGGCTACACCTTC.

This chain links TRBV5-1 with TRBJ2-1; a weak D match, TRBD1 (6 bases). CDR1 and CDR2 (germline): SGHRS, YFSETQ. There are 17 residues in the CDR3. Trimming cost V 1 base and J 7 bases, with 21 bases left between them. The CDR3 DNA reads TGCGCCAGCAGCTTGTCCCCAGGGGCAGTTGTAGGGAATGAGCAGTTCTTC. This codes for CASSLSPGAVVGNEQFF.

The rearrangement uses TRBV27 and TRBJ2-3; D unresolved. The CDR3 extends over 13 amino acids. Between the trimmed V and J ends, which lost 4 bases and 8 bases, there was a span of 13 bases. Germline V gene data show CDR1 as MNHEY and CDR2 as SMNVEV (reference sequence). CDR3 residues: CASSSTYGRTQYF. CDR3 coding DNA: TGTGCCAGCAGTTCGACGTATGGGCGTACGCAGTATTTT.

In its sample, this clone was seen once. This chain connects TRBV3-1 (or the pseudogene TRBV3-2) to TRBJ1-4; unclear D gene. From germline, CDR1 is LGHDT and CDR2 YNNKEL (reference sequence). Trimming took off 0 bases at V and 5 bases at J, with 10 bases between the two ends. This CDR3 spans 15 amino acids. CDR3 sequence reads: CASSQDPGQNEKLFF. As DNA, the CDR3 is TGTGCCAGCAGCCAAGATCCTGGGCAGAATGAAAAACTGTTTTTT.

The chain joins TRBV2 to TRBJ1-1; D remains ambiguous. Germline-derived CDR1 and CDR2 are SNHLY and FYNNEI. Trimming pared 5 bases from V and 11 bases from J, leaving 12 bases between. This CDR3 region has 11 residues. The DNA for the CDR3 is TGTGCCAGCAGTTCACTCACCACGGCTTTCTTT. Its protein is CASSSLTTAFF.

This chain connects TRBV18 to TRBJ2-7; 7 nucleotides match TRBD1. The germline gives CDR1 KGHSH, CDR2 LQKENI. The J segment lost 3 bases and the V segment lost 6 bases, leaving 5 bases of the junction unmatched. This CDR3 is built from 13 residues. CDR3 residues: CASSPPGGYEQYF. The CDR3 DNA is TGTGCCAGCTCCCCTCCAGGGGGCTACGAGCAGTACTTC.

V is TRBV4-3 and J is TRBJ2-1, with D possibly being TRBD2 (7 bases). V was clipped by 0 bases and J by 6 bases, with 12 bases between them. Germline V CDR1 and CDR2: LGHNA, YSLEER. There are 15 residues in the CDR3. CDR3 sequence (DNA): TGCGCCAGCAGCCAAGATCGGGGGGCGAGCAATGAGCAGTTCTTC. Its translation: CASSQDRGASNEQFF.